This T cell receptor beta chain was profiled in a study of CD8 T cells in ankylosing spondylitis. Study-wide findings and caveats: Researchers report that disease-linked clones proved CD8+ and relatively rare in peripheral blood. Existing reports had already noted some motif variants in reactive arthritis synovial fluid and blood. In ankylosing spondylitis blood, a motif of roughly eight highly homologous TCR beta variants appeared characteristic.

This clonotype was counted ten times or more. Its antigen is undetermined. Libraries for TCR beta were made by quantitative 5'-RACE with molecular barcodes. TCRdb reprocessed the 5' RACE reads via MiXCR and lists one record per CDR3 protein. The sample consists of more than 150,000 distinct CDR3 sequences, 18% of them appearing once. The ends were cut back, 2 bases at V and 2 bases at J, with 13 bases in the middle. The CDR3 is 16 amino acids. Per germline, CDR1 DFQATT and CDR2 SNEGSKA (reference sequence). The sequencing sample was made of blood, either unsorted or a sorted T cell fraction (not recorded which). The chain joins TRBV20-1 to TRBJ2-6; TRBD1 might be the D (5 bases). This clonotype originated in a male donor aged 10-29 years with ankylosing spondylitis or in good health (not recorded which). CDR3 coding DNA: TGCAGTGCTAGAAGGGGCAGGGTGGCTGGGGCCAACGTCCTGACTTTC. Translating gives CSARRGRVAGANVLTF.